This is a list of T cell receptor beta chains from one sample in a study of read filtering for tumor transcriptome and immune sequencing. One entry per CDR3 protein, called by TCRdb with MiXCR from the reads. This table holds more than 55,000 distinct CDR3 sequences, roughly a fifth found once. Sequences were obtained from a population of CD138-negative cells sorted from bone marrow. These receptor sequences come from a donor aged 40 or older with multiple myeloma. The CDR3 runs from the conserved cysteine through the conserved F or W. A D gene is named only where the DNA matches it firmly. Rows may omit the clone size; those that give it use once, few, many or a size class.

V gene	clone size	D gene	J gene	CDR3 DNA	CDR3 protein
TRBV11-3	many	NA	TRBJ2-2	TGTGCCAGCAGCTCCGGACCCACCGGGGAGCTGTTTTTT	CASSSGPTGELFF
TRBV6-6	many	TRBD2	TRBJ2-3	TGTGCCAGCAGCCCACCAGCGGGAGTTGGGGGCACAGATACGCAGTATTTT	CASSPPAGVGGTDTQYF
TRBV29-1	many	NA	TRBJ1-1	TGCAGCGTTGAGAAAAGCACTGAAGCTTTCTTT	CSVEKSTEAFF
TRBV6-5	few	NA	TRBJ2-3	TGTGCCAGAATGTTAGGAAGCACAGATACGCAGTATTTT	CARMLGSTDTQYF
TRBV21-1	few	NA	TRBJ2-4	TGTGCCAGCAGCGCCGAGACAGGGGGCTTCCCCATAGCCAAAAACATTCAGTACTTC	CASSAETGGFPIAKNIQYF
TRBV6-2/TRBV6-3	NA	NA	TRBJ1-5	TGTGCCAGCAGTTACTCGAACACCAGGCAGCCCCGGCATTTT	CASSYSNTRQPRHF
TRBV20-1	NA	NA	TRBJ2-7	TGCAGTGCTAGAGAATACCTGAGCCCCTACGAGCAGTACTTC	CSAREYLSPYEQYF
TRBV12-3/TRBV12-4	many	NA	TRBJ2-7	TGTGCCAGCAGTTTTTTGATCCATGAGCAGTACTTC	CASSFLIHEQYF
TRBV5-1	many	NA	TRBJ2-2	TGCGCCAGCAGCTTGGATGTCGGGGGTAACACCGGGGAGCTGTTTTTT	CASSLDVGGNTGELFF
TRBV6-5	NA	NA	TRBJ1-5	TGTGCCAGCAGACCCTCGCAGGTCTATAACAATCAGCCCCAGCATTTT	CASRPSQVYNNQPQHF
TRBV7-2	many	NA	TRBJ1-6	TGTGCCAGCAACCCAACGACAGGAGCTAATTCACCCCTCCACTTT	CASNPTTGANSPLHF
TRBV5-1	many	NA	TRBJ1-1	TGCGCCAGCAGCCTGGGGGGGTGGACTGAAGCTTTCTTT	CASSLGGWTEAFF
TRBV27	NA	NA	TRBJ2-1	TGTTCCAGCAGCATAAGGGTTCGCGGCTCCTACTATGAGCAGTTCTTC	CSSSIRVRGSYYEQFF